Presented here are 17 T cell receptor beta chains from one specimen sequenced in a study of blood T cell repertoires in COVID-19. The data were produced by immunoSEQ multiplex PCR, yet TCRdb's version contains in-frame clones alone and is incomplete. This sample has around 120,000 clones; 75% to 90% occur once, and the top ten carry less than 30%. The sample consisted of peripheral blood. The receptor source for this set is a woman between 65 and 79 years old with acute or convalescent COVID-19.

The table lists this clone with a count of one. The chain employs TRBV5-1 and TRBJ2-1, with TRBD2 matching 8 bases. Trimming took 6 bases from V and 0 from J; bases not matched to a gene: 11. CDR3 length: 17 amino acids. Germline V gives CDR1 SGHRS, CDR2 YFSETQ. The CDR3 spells CASNKRGGTSSYNEQFF. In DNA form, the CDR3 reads TGCGCCAGCAACAAACGCGGGGGGACAAGCTCCTACAATGAGCAGTTCTTC.

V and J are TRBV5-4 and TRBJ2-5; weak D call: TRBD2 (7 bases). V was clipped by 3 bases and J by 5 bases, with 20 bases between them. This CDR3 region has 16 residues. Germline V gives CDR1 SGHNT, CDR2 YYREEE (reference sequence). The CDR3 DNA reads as TGTGCCAGCAGCTCGAAGTTAGGGGGGGGCCGGGAGACCCAGTACTTC. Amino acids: CASSSKLGGGRETQYF.

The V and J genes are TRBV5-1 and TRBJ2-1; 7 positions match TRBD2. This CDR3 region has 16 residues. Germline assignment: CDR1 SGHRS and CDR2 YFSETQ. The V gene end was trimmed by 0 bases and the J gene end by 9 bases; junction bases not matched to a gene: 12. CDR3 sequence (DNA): TGCGCCAGCAGCTTGGTTCCCAGGGCCGGGGAGGGTGAGCAGTTCTTC. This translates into CASSLVPRAGEGEQFF.

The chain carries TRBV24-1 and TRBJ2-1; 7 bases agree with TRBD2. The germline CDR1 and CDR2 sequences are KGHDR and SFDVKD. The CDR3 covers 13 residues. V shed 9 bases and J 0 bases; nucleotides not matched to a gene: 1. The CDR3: CATSGGSYNEQFF. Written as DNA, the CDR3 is TGTGCCACCTCGGGGGGCTCCTACAATGAGCAGTTCTTC.

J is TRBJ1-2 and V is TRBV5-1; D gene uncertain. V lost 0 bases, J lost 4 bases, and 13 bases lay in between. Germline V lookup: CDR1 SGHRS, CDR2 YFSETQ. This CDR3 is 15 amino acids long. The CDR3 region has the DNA TGCGCCAGCAGCTTGGCCCCGGGGAGTGGCTATGGCTACACCTTC. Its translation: CASSLAPGSGYGYTF.

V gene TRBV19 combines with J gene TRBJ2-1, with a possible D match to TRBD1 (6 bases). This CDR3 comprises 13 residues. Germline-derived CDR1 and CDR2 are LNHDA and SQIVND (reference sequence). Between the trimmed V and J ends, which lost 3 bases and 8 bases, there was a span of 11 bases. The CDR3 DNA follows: TGTGCCAGTAGTATTCCCGAGGGGGATGAGCAGTTCTTC. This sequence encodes CASSIPEGDEQFF.

CDR3 in DNA: TGTGCCAGCAGCTTAGGGGGACAGTTGTACGAGCAGTACTTC. Amino acids: CASSLGGQLYEQYF. This chain connects TRBV11-1 to TRBJ2-7, with TRBD1 matching 7 bases. Germline CDR1 reads SGHAT; CDR2 reads FQDESV (reference sequence). CDR3 length: 14 residues. Unmatched junction bases numbered 4, after V lost 1 base and J lost 4 bases.

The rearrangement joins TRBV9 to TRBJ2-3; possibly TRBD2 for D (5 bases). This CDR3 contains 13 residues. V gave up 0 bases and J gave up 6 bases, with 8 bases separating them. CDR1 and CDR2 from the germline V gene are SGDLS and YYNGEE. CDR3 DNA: TGTGCCAGCAGCGTAGTTGGGGAGGATACGCAGTATTTT. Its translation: CASSVVGEDTQYF.

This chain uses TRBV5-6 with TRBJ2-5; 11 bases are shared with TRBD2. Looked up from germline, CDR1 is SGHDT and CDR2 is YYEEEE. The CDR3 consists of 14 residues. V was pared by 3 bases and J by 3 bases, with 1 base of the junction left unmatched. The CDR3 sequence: CASSWGLAEETQYF. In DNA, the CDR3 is TGTGCCAGCAGCTGGGGACTAGCGGAAGAGACCCAGTACTTC.

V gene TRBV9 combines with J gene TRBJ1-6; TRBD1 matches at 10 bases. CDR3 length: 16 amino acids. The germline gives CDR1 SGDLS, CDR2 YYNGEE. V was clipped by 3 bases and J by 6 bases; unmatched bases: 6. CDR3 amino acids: CASSERQGAANSPLHF. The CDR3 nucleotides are TGTGCCAGCAGCGAACGACAGGGGGCTGCTAATTCACCCCTCCACTTT.

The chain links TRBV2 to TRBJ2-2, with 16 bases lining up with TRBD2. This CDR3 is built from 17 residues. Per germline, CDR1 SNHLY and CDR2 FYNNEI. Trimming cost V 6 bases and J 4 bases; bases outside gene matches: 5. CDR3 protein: CASSLGLAGGSTGELFF. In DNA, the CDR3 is TGTGCCAGCAGCCTGGGACTAGCGGGGGGGAGCACCGGGGAGCTGTTTTTT.

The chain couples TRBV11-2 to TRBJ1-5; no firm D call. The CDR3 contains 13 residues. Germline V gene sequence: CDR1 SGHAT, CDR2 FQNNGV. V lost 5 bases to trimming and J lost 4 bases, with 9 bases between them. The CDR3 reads CASSRGQNQPQHF. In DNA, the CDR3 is TGTGCCAGCAGCAGAGGGCAAAATCAGCCCCAGCATTTT.

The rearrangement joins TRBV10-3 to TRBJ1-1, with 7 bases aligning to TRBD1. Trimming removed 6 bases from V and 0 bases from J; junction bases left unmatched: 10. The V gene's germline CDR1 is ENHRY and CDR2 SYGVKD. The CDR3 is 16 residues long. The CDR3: CAISRDRQPMNTEAFF. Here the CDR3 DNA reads TGTGCCATCAGCCGGGACAGACAACCCATGAACACTGAAGCTTTCTTT.

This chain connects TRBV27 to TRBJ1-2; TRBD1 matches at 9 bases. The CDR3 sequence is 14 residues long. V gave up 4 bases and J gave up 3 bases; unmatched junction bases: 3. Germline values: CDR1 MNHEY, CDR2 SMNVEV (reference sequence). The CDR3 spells CASSSDRGHYGYTF. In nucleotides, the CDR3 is TGTGCCAGCAGTTCGGACAGGGGCCACTATGGCTACACCTTC.

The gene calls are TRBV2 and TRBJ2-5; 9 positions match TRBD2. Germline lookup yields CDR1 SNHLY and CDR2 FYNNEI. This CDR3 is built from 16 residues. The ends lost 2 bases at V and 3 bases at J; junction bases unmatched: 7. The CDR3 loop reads CASSETTSGTKETQYF. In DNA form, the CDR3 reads TGTGCCAGCAGTGAAACGACTAGCGGAACCAAAGAGACCCAGTACTTC.

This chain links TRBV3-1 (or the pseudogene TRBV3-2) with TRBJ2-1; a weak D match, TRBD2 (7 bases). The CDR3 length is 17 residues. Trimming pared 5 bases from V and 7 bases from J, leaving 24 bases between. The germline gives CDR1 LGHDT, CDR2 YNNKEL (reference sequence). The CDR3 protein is CASSSLGGRGSLNEQFF. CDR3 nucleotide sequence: TGTGCCAGCAGCTCTCTTGGGGGGCGGGGGTCCCTGAATGAGCAGTTCTTC.

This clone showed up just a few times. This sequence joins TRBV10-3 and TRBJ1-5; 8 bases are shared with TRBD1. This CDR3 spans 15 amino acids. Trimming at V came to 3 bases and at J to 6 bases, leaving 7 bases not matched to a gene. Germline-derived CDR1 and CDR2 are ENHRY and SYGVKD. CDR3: CAISDGQGGSQPQHF. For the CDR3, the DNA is TGTGCCATCAGTGACGGACAGGGTGGGTCTCAGCCCCAGCATTTT.